Below, one T cell receptor (beta chain) is given with its context. Its binding antigen is unknown. No qualities accompany the bases; no much larger clone lies one base away. In the prospective study, participants were about 18 to 89 years old, resided in 24 geographic areas of the United States, and were enrolled through a virtual design. To assign participants to cohorts, the prospective study relied on clinical history that participants themselves reported in a screening survey and a study questionnaire. Each participant in the prospective study had whole blood, serum and a nasopharyngeal or oropharyngeal swab collected by mobile phlebotomists. Prospective study participants could optionally give additional blood draws and questionnaires over a roughly two-month period. Blood samples from the prospective study were shipped frozen or at room temperature prior to DNA extraction. The sample is drawn from a study of blood T cell repertoires in COVID-19 (dated by TCRdb to 2018 to 2021). Context from the whole study: Collaborator samples came from the United States, Italy and Spain and covered acute and convalescent phases of COVID-19. The prospective study material was composed of cDNA or gDNA derived from T cells, B-cell-depleted T cells, or PBMCs. Deeply sampled blood TCRbeta repertoires from subjects exposed to, actively infected with, or recovered from COVID-19 were included in the dataset. A freely available public database, intended as a resource for researchers studying the immune response to SARS-CoV-2, is where the repertoires were released. The samples were drawn from the first 160 participants of the ongoing ImmuneRACE study and from 950 to 1,500 subjects provided by 6 global collaborators. Sample metadata almost always included a de-identified subject ID, COVID-19 status, age in years and sex. Where available, HLA class I and class II types were obtained from metadata supplied by the sample provider rather than from assay-based typing.

What the research found in general, with its limitations: The quantity of clinical and demographic metadata differed by source and by participant and was supplied without curation.

From its cysteine to its phenylalanine, the CDR3 spans 15 amino acids. Only the CDR3 region is kept as DNA, spanning 45 bases read in frame from base 1. V has 3 bases trimmed and J has 5 bases trimmed; junction bases matching no gene number 6. CDR1 KGHSH and CDR2 LQKENI are derived from the germline V gene. TCRbeta CDR3 regions were amplified from genomic DNA by means of the immunoSEQ Assay, a bias-controlled multiplex PCR. On the authors' methods: The number of nucleated cells in each sample was estimated by amplification of reference gene primers within the assay. To quantify the absolute abundance of each unique TCRbeta CDR3 rearrangement, sequence reads were collapsed and filtered. For each sample, productive Simpson clonality was calculated as the square root of Simpson's diversity index over productive rearrangements. As stored in TCRdb, this immuneACCESS dataset retains in-frame rearrangements with V and J assigned. A fraction of the clones does not appear; measured against another copy, unresolved V genes explain less than half of the discrepancy, and the remainder lacks a known reason. V and J calls and clone size are copied from that table; D and trimming were computed from the DNA. The table for this sample lists 200,000 to 250,000 clones; about 86% of them were counted only once. The ten largest clones add up to around 9% of the sample.

Sequencing input: PBMCs or T cells enriched from blood (not recorded which). This sequence originates from a woman between 45 and 60 years old with acute COVID-19. In this chain, TRBV18 is recombined with TRBJ1-5; TRBD1 agrees with 8 junctional bases. The DNA is as follows: TGTGCCAGCTCACCCCGGACAGGGCCAGATCAGCCCCAGCATTTT. It codes for CASSPRTGPDQPQHF.